These 29 T cell receptor beta chains share one sample of origin, sequenced in a study of naive and memory T cell subsets. An equimolar mix of two oligonucleotides served as the beta constant-region primer for TRBC1 and TRBC2. Ligated cDNA was amplified by four rounds of PCR with nested alpha and beta constant-region primers and SP2. From the UMI-ligation and nested PCR reads, TCRdb called clonotypes with MiXCR, one entry per CDR3 protein. In the table there are about 120,000 distinct CDR3 sequences, 36% of which are singletons. Sequenced: central memory CD4+ T cells from blood. All receptors come from a human donor in good health.

The chain employs TRBV4-3 and TRBJ1-1; D ambiguous. The V end lost 0 bases, the J end lost 1 base, and 12 bases lay between the germline ends. CDR3 length: 16 amino acids. Germline V gene sequence: CDR1 LGHNA, CDR2 YSLEER. CDR3 loop: CASSQDVVSQNTEAFF. In DNA, the CDR3 is TGCGCCAGCAGCCAAGACGTTGTCAGTCAGAACACTGAAGCTTTCTTT.

The CDR3 DNA sequence: TGTGCCAGCAGACGGGGCGGGACAGGGGGCTACACCTTC. It yields the protein CASRRGGTGGYTF. This chain uses TRBV27 with TRBJ1-2; TRBD1 agrees at 9 bases. V lost 6 bases and J lost 8; bases outside the gene matches: 7. The germline gives CDR1 MNHEY, CDR2 SMNVEV (reference sequence). This CDR3 spans 13 amino acids.

CDR3 region: CASGRTGYGELFF. In DNA, the CDR3 is TGCGCCAGCGGAAGAACTGGATACGGGGAGCTGTTTTTT. This chain connects TRBV10-2 to TRBJ2-2, with D unresolved. CDR1 is WSHSY and CDR2 is SAAADI in the germline V gene. The CDR3 is 13 amino acids. Trimming stripped 8 bases from V and 7 bases from J, with 14 bases between.

In its sample, this clonotype was seen a few times. The chain combines TRBV9 with TRBJ1-6; D might be TRBD1 (6 bases). Trimming removed 2 bases from V and 7 bases from J, with 10 bases in between. CDR1 is SGDLS, CDR2 YYNGEE, per germline. The CDR3 totals 14 residues. The chain's CDR3 is CASSVTGRNSPLHF. CDR3 coding DNA: TGTGCCAGCAGCGTCACAGGGAGGAATTCACCCCTCCACTTT.

The chain joins TRBV7-2 to TRBJ2-1; D is ambiguous. Germline assignment: CDR1 SGHTA and CDR2 FQGNSA. V lost 1 base and J lost 4, with 5 bases in between. The CDR3 sequence is 13 residues long. CDR3 amino acids: CASSLVRYNEQFF. Written as DNA, the CDR3 is TGTGCCAGCAGCTTAGTTAGATACAATGAGCAGTTCTTC.

The rearrangement joins TRBV3-1 to TRBJ2-1; perhaps TRBD2 as D (5 bases). Trimming cost V 4 bases and J 6 bases, with 13 bases left between them. The V gene's germline CDR1 is LGHDT and CDR2 YNNKEL (reference sequence). CDR3 length: 14 amino acids. Written as DNA, the CDR3 is TGTGCCAGCAGCCGGGGAACCGGGGTCAATGAGCAGTTCTTC. It encodes CASSRGTGVNEQFF.

The chain joins TRBV5-1 to TRBJ2-1; 7 nucleotides agree with TRBD1. The V and J ends lost 3 bases and 4 bases, in that order; junction bases with no gene match: 4. Germline V gene data show CDR1 as SGHRS and CDR2 as YFSETQ. This CDR3 region has 14 residues. The CDR3 is CASSWGQTYNEQFF. The CDR3 DNA follows: TGCGCCAGCAGCTGGGGACAGACTTACAATGAGCAGTTCTTC.

This sequence joins TRBV6-2 or TRBV6-3 and TRBJ2-1; tentative D call: TRBD2 (5 bases). CDR1 and CDR2 from the germline V gene are MNHEY and SVGEGT. Trimming left V 5 bases short and J 5 bases short, with 22 bases between. The CDR3 has 17 residues. Here the CDR3 DNA reads TGTGCCAGCAGTCCAACCGCGACAACTTGGAGGCACAATGAGCAGTTCTTC. It encodes CASSPTATTWRHNEQFF.

This clonotype was observed a few times. V is TRBV7-6 and J is TRBJ2-7; 9 positions match TRBD2. The CDR3 spans 17 residues. J lost 3 bases, V lost 0 bases, and 9 bases had no gene match. The germline V gene has CDR1 SGHVS and CDR2 FNYEAQ. The CDR3 bases are TGTGCCAGCAGCTTAGCGGATACACTAGCGGGTGGCTACGAGCAGTACTTC. Protein sequence: CASSLADTLAGGYEQYF.

In this sample, this clonotype turned up a few times. This chain connects TRBV7-2 to TRBJ2-7; the match to TRBD1 covers 9 bases. Losses at the gene ends were 5 bases for V and 4 bases for J; bases not matched to a gene: 9. This CDR3 spans 15 amino acids. CDR1 and CDR2 from the germline V gene are SGHTA and FQGNSA. CDR3 in DNA: TGTGCCAGCAGCGAGCGACAGGGGGGGATTTACGAGCAGTACTTC. It translates to CASSERQGGIYEQYF.

The gene calls are TRBV5-6 and TRBJ1-4, with TRBD1 identical over 9 bases. Trimming at V came to 6 bases and at J to 7 bases, leaving 16 bases not matched to a gene. The CDR3 covers 17 residues. Germline V gene lookup returns CDR1 SGHDT and CDR2 YYEEEE. CDR3 protein: CASTNLVYRGRGEKLFF. CDR3 bases: TGTGCCAGCACCAACTTGGTATACAGGGGGCGCGGTGAAAAACTGTTTTTT.

This rearrangement joins TRBV7-2 to TRBJ1-1; 7 nucleotides align to TRBD1. With 5 bases clipped from V and 6 bases from J, the junction kept 3 bases outside the gene matches. CDR1 is SGHTA and CDR2 is FQGNSA in the germline V gene. CDR3 size: 12 residues. The CDR3 DNA is TGTGCCAGCAGCCACGGACAGGCTGAAGCTTTCTTT. This translates into CASSHGQAEAFF.

V is TRBV28 and J is TRBJ2-7, with D possibly TRBD2 on 6 matching bases. Germline V gene sequence: CDR1 MDHEN, CDR2 SYDVKM. The CDR3 is 14 residues long. V was pared by 9 bases and J by 5 bases, with 20 bases between. CDR3 in amino acids: CASRRGGTVHEQYF. The DNA for the CDR3 is TGTGCCAGTAGAAGGGGCGGGACTGTACACGAGCAGTACTTC.

In this sample, this clonotype turned up a few times. The chain combines TRBV7-2 with TRBJ1-6; TRBD1 agrees at 8 bases. Trimming at V came to 1 base and at J to 9 bases, leaving 5 bases not matched to a gene. The CDR3 is made up of 15 amino acids. Germline loops: CDR1 SGHTA, CDR2 FQGNSA. CDR3 in amino acids: CASSLVSDRGSPLHF. As DNA, the CDR3 is TGTGCCAGCAGCTTAGTTAGCGACAGGGGTTCACCCCTCCACTTT.

This clonotype appeared a few times. V is TRBV7-9 and J is TRBJ1-6; D remains unclear. This CDR3 contains 12 residues. Germline CDR1 SEHNR, CDR2 FQNEAQ (reference sequence). The V end lost 5 bases, the J end lost 10 bases, and 9 bases lay between the germline ends. Here the CDR3 reads CASSQEGSPLHF. CDR3 DNA: TGTGCCAGCAGCCAGGAAGGCTCACCCCTCCACTTT.

V usage is TRBV7-9 and J usage is TRBJ2-5; TRBD1 is a possible D gene (5 bases). V lost 5 bases and J 5 bases, leaving 9 bases between the germline ends. CDR3 length: 12 residues. The germline gives CDR1 SEHNR, CDR2 FQNEAQ (reference sequence). CDR3 nucleotides: TGTGCCAGCAGCCTCAGGGTTGAGACCCAGTACTTC. Its protein is CASSLRVETQYF.

This clonotype was recorded a few times. The chain employs TRBV9 and TRBJ2-3, with 8 positions matching TRBD2. V was pared by 2 bases and J by 3 bases, with 5 bases of the junction left unmatched. Germline CDR1 and CDR2: SGDLS and YYNGEE. The CDR3 extends over 15 amino acids. CDR3 sequence reads: CASSVSGRYTDTQYF. The CDR3 DNA sequence: TGTGCCAGCAGCGTCAGCGGGAGATATACAGATACGCAGTATTTT.

V gene TRBV6-2 or TRBV6-3 combines with J gene TRBJ2-7; D unclear. The CDR3 length is 11 residues. Germline loops: CDR1 MNHEY, CDR2 SVGEGT. Between the trimmed V and J ends, which lost 7 bases and 8 bases, there was a span of 12 bases. The CDR3, as DNA: TGTGCCAGCAAAGCCGCGTACAAGCAGTACTTC. It encodes CASKAAYKQYF.

By share, this clonotype counts as medium-sized. This chain connects TRBV12-3 or TRBV12-4 to TRBJ2-3; D not certain. The CDR3 has 12 residues. V dropped 5 bases and J dropped 10 bases, with 13 bases sitting between them. CDR3 region: CASSAPPRAQYF. The CDR3 DNA is TGTGCCAGCAGTGCTCCACCTCGGGCGCAGTATTTT.

The chain carries TRBV12-3 or TRBV12-4 and TRBJ2-3, with 7 bases identical to TRBD1. The CDR3 length is 15 residues. With 8 bases clipped from V and 4 bases from J, the junction kept 12 bases outside the gene matches. The CDR3 coding sequence is TGTGCCAGCCTCCTAGGGGGCAGAGAAGCAGATACGCAGTATTTT. Translated, it gives CASLLGGREADTQYF.

In this sample, this clonotype turned up many times. This sequence joins TRBV20-1 and TRBJ2-5, with 7 bases lining up with TRBD1. CDR1 DFQATT and CDR2 SNEGSKA come from the germline V gene (reference sequence). Germline trimming cut 0 bases from V and 2 bases from J; bases unmatched to any gene: 3. This CDR3 spans 14 amino acids. The CDR3 DNA reads TGCAGTGCTAGAGATCACAGGGGACAAGAGACCCAGTACTTC. Translation gives CSARDHRGQETQYF.

This clonotype was counted a few times. V is TRBV24-1 and J is TRBJ2-3, with D possibly being TRBD2 (6 bases). The CDR3 spans 14 residues. Trimming removed 0 bases at V and 10 bases at J, with 13 bases between. Germline CDR1 is KGHDR and CDR2 is SFDVKD. Here the CDR3 DNA reads TGTGCCACCAGTGATTTGGGACGGGAGCGGCCGCAGTATTTT. Translation gives CATSDLGRERPQYF.

This clonotype has more than one count but fewer than ten. This sequence joins TRBV28 and TRBJ2-3; TRBD2 aligns across 9 bases. The CDR3 runs 14 residues. V gave up 6 bases and J gave up 2 bases; unmatched junction bases: 3. The germline gives CDR1 MDHEN, CDR2 SYDVKM. The CDR3 loop reads CASRREGLTDTQYF. CDR3 nucleotide sequence: TGTGCCAGCAGGCGGGAGGGCCTCACAGATACGCAGTATTTT.

The sample holds a few counts of this clonotype. The chain links TRBV7-2 to TRBJ1-2, with a weak D call TRBD1 (6 bases). CDR1 and CDR2 (germline): SGHTA, FQGNSA. There are 16 residues in the CDR3. V lost 6 bases and J lost 6, with 23 bases in between. CDR3 coding DNA: TGTGCCAGCAGTCTTAGTTCATCAGGGGAAAAAGATGGCTACACCTTC. Protein sequence: CASSLSSSGEKDGYTF.

The chain couples TRBV15 to TRBJ2-1; tentatively, D is TRBD1 or TRBD2 (5 bases each). The CDR3 is made up of 12 amino acids. V was trimmed by 5 bases and J by 10 bases, leaving 12 bases between them. Germline V CDR1 and CDR2: LNHNV, YYDKDF (reference sequence). The CDR3 DNA reads TGTGCCACCAGCCCGGGCCGGGGCGAGCAGTTCTTC. It codes for CATSPGRGEQFF.

The V and J genes are TRBV12-3 or TRBV12-4 and TRBJ2-7; no definite D call. The CDR3 runs to 13 residues. V was clipped by 8 bases and J by 1 base, with 12 bases between them. CDR3 amino acids: CASVSSGSYEQYF. The CDR3 DNA is TGTGCCAGCGTTTCCTCTGGGTCCTACGAGCAGTACTTC.

This clonotype was counted only a few times. The V gene is TRBV29-1, the J gene TRBJ2-1; D is unclear. There are 11 residues in the CDR3. V was clipped by 5 bases and J by 5 bases, with 7 bases between them. The germline V gene encodes CDR1 SQVTM and CDR2 ANQGSEA. The CDR3 DNA sequence: TGCAGCGTTTGGGCCCACAATGAGCAGTTCTTC. It specifies CSVWAHNEQFF.

This CDR3 is CASSFMTGGDSPLHF. The CDR3 DNA follows: TGTGCCAGCAGTTTCATGACAGGGGGCGATTCACCCCTCCACTTT. This chain joins TRBV27 and TRBJ1-6; 10 nucleotides align to TRBD1. Unmatched junction bases numbered 4, after V lost 3 bases and J lost 8 bases. CDR1 is MNHEY and CDR2 is SMNVEV in the germline V gene (reference sequence). This CDR3 has 15 residues.

The genes are TRBV13 and TRBJ2-5, with D perhaps matching TRBD1 (5 bases). The germline CDR1 and CDR2 sequences are PRHDT and FYEKMQ (reference sequence). V lost 0 bases and J 5 bases, leaving 13 bases between the germline ends. The CDR3 is 15 amino acids. CDR3 nucleotides: TGTGCCAGCAGCTTAGGCCTCAGGGTCCGGGAGACCCAGTACTTC. Protein product: CASSLGLRVRETQYF. Complete variable domain (other parts from reference TRBV13 and TRBJ2-5): AAGVIQSPRHLIKEKRETATLKCYPIPRHDTVYWYQQGPGQDPQFLISFYEKMQSDKGSIPDRFSAQQFSDYHSELNMSSLELGDSALYFCASSLGLRVRETQYFGPGTRLLVL.